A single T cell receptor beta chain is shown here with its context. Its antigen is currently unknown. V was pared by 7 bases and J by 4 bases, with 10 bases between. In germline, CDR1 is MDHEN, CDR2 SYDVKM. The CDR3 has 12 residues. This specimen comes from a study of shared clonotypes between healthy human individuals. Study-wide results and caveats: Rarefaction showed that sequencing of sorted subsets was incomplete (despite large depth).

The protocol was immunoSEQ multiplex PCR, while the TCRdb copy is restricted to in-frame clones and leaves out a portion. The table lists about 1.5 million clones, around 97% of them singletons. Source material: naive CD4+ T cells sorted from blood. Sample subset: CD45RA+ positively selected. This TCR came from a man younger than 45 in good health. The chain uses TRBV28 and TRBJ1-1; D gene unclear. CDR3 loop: CASKVSVTEAFF. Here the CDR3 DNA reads TGTGCCAGCAAAGTTTCTGTCACTGAAGCTTTCTTT.